This T cell receptor beta chain is from a study of identical twins. Study-wide results and limits: A lower insertion count was a feature of abundant cord blood beta clonotypes, with no such feature in memory repertoires. Conclusions came from cross-sectional statistical analysis, not from following the same donors. Invariant populations such as MAIT and iNKT cells could partly muddle zero-insertion analyses. Twin-shared out-of-frame alpha sequences showed excess low generation probability.

In TCRdb, the 5' RACE reads were re-called with MiXCR into one record per CDR3 protein. The sample records 750,000 to 950,000 distinct CDR3 sequences, approximately 13% being singletons. This clonotype has more than one count but fewer than ten. Antigen: not known. Germline CDR1 is LNHNV and CDR2 is YYDKDF (reference sequence). There are 17 residues in the CDR3. V shed 8 bases and J 8 bases; nucleotides not matched to a gene: 12. The sample was also reused in another study, on yellow fever vaccine responses in identical twins.

Source material: PBMCs. The chain has TRBV15 and TRBJ2-2; 15 nucleotides agree with TRBD2. The sequence came from a woman between 18 and 30 years old in good health. This CDR3 is CATRRQGLAGGGGELFF. The CDR3, as DNA: TGTGCCACCCGGAGACAGGGACTAGCGGGAGGAGGAGGGGAGCTGTTTTTT.